The clone carrying this T cell receptor beta chain was detected a few times. Its target is not known. The data were obtained in a study of cytomegalovirus exposure and HLA in healthy donors. Whole-study context: HLA-typed donors were the source of about 85 million unique TCRs held in an early data release.

Researchers ran the PCR with 60 Vbeta and 13 Jbeta primers. As handled by the study authors: Later reanalysis found 75 million to 100 million unique TCR beta chains, approximately 11 million of them shared. Here immunoSEQ multiplex PCR was the method, and the copy in TCRdb shows in-frame clones only, minus some. V and J calls and clone size are as listed in that table; D and trimming were resolved from the DNA. Here the sample spans 150,000 to 200,000 clones, less than 90% being singletons. CDR1 MGHDK and CDR2 SYGVNS come from the germline V gene. V shed 7 bases and J shed 5 bases, with 13 bases lying between them. The CDR3 contains 13 residues. The study, taken as a whole, reports: Another analysis was done later, and it associated over 15,000 TCR beta sequences with HLA alleles at 0.05 false discovery rate. Researchers counted over 150 TCR beta chains as cytomegalovirus-associated.

The sample consisted of PBMCs. This clonotype was obtained from a man aged 50-59 years in good health and CMV-seropositive. The rearrangement joins TRBV25-1 to TRBJ2-3; D perhaps matches TRBD2 (5 bases). The CDR3 region has the DNA TGTGCCAGCACAGTTGCGGGTCGAGATACGCAGTATTTT. Protein sequence: CASTVAGRDTQYF.